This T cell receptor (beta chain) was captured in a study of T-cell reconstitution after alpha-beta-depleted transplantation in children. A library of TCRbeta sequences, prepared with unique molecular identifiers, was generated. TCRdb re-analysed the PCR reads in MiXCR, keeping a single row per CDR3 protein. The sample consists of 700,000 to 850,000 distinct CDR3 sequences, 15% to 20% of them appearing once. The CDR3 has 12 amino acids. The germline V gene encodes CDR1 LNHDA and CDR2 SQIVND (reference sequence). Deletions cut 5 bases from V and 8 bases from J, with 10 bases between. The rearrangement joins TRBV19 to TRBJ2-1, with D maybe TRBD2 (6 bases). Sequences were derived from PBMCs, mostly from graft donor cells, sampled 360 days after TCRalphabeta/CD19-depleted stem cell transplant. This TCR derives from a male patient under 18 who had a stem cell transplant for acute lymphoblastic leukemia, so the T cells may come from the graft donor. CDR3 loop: CASSVRLDEQFF. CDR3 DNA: TGTGCCAGTAGTGTCCGACTAGATGAGCAGTTCTTC.